This TCR beta chain is from a study of siplizumab effects on memory and regulatory T cells. Sequencing used immunoSEQ multiplex PCR; TCRdb keeps in-frame clones, though not all of them. This sample has over 90,000 clones; around nine tenths occur once, and the top ten carry about 1.1%. The ends were cut back, 4 bases at V and 2 bases at J, with 7 bases in the middle. Germline values: CDR1 MDHEN, CDR2 SYDVKM. The CDR3 covers 13 residues. V is TRBV28 and J is TRBJ2-3; no clear D. The TCR sequence derives from a human donor in good health. Sequences were obtained from CD4+ T cells sorted from blood. The CDR3 DNA follows: TGTGCCAGCAGTTCGGGCTCCACAGATACGCAGTATTTT. Translating it yields CASSSGSTDTQYF. The variable domain in full, completed from reference TRBV28 and TRBJ2-3, reads DVKVTQSSRYLVKRTGEKVFLECVQDMDHENMFWYRQDPGLGLRLIYFSYDVKMKEKGDIPEGYSVSREKKERFSLILESASTNQTSMYLCASSSGSTDTQYFGPGTRLTVL.